This passage covers 8 T cell receptor beta chains from one sample sequenced in a study of CD8 T cells in Susac syndrome. When the RNA was reverse transcribed, random hexamers were used with an input of 0.5 to 1 ug. TCRdb re-called the immunoSEQ multiplex PCR reads with MiXCR, one entry per CDR3 protein. The sample contains around 170,000 distinct CDR3 sequences, nearly 97% of which appear only once. Material: CD4+ T cells from PBMCs. The source is a human donor with Susac syndrome.

The CDR3 is CASSFRDSRYEQYF. The CDR3 DNA reads as TGTGCCAGCAGCTTCCGGGACAGTCGCTACGAGCAGTACTTC. The chain is built from TRBV5-4 and TRBJ2-7; 7 positions match TRBD1. Trimming removed 2 bases from V and 3 bases from J; junction bases left unmatched: 5. The CDR3 has 14 amino acids. Germline V lookup: CDR1 SGHNT, CDR2 YYREEE (reference sequence).

The chain couples TRBV27 to TRBJ1-6; a possible D gene is TRBD1 (5 bases). The CDR3 covers 14 residues. V was trimmed by 3 bases and J by 13 bases, leaving 16 bases between them. Germline V gives CDR1 MNHEY, CDR2 SMNVEV (reference sequence). The DNA for the CDR3 is TGTGCCAGCAGTTTGGGACCCCCTGACCTCCCCCTCCACTTT. Translating it yields CASSLGPPDLPLHF.

J is TRBJ2-7 and V is TRBV12-3 or TRBV12-4; TRBD1 aligns across 7 bases. The V gene end was trimmed by 6 bases and the J gene end by 5 bases; junction bases not matched to a gene: 16. The CDR3 totals 16 residues. DNA of the CDR3: TGTGCCAGCAGGGGGGCAGAGGGGGCGGATAGGAACGAGCAGTACTTC. Translation gives CASRGAEGADRNEQYF.

The V gene is TRBV10-3, the J gene TRBJ2-5; TRBD1 agrees at 9 bases. Trimming removed 2 bases from V and 4 bases from J; junction bases left unmatched: 5. CDR3 length equals 15 residues. Germline V CDR1 and CDR2: ENHRY, SYGVKD. CDR3 coding DNA: TGTGCCATCAGTGAGGCGGGACAGGGCAGAGAGACCCAGTACTTC. The encoded protein is CAISEAGQGRETQYF.

DNA of the CDR3: TGTGCCACCAGTGACCCGACTAGCGGACCCTACAATGAGCAGTTCTTC. Protein: CATSDPTSGPYNEQFF. J is TRBJ2-1 and V is TRBV24-1, with 9 bases matching TRBD2. V trimming: 4 bases; J trimming: 2 bases; junction bases outside the gene matches: 5. This CDR3 contains 16 residues. Germline V lookup: CDR1 KGHDR, CDR2 SFDVKD.

The chain carries TRBV3-1 and TRBJ2-1, with 13 nucleotides matching TRBD2. Per germline, CDR1 LGHDT and CDR2 YNNKEL (reference sequence). The CDR3 is 14 amino acids. V trimming: 9 bases; J trimming: 6 bases; junction bases outside the gene matches: 5. Written as DNA, the CDR3 is TGTGCCAGTAGACTAGCGGGGGGCATCAATGAGCAGTTCTTC. Residues: CASRLAGGINEQFF.

The rearrangement joins TRBV14 to TRBJ1-6; 7 nucleotides match TRBD1. This CDR3 spans 14 amino acids. Losses at the gene ends were 4 bases for V and 10 bases for J; bases not matched to a gene: 7. Germline loops: CDR1 SGHDN, CDR2 FVKESK. The CDR3 coding sequence is TGTGCCAGCAGCCCGACAGGGAGAGGATCACCCCTCCACTTT. This encodes CASSPTGRGSPLHF. The full variable domain, completed using reference TRBV14 and TRBJ1-6, is EAGVTQFPSHSVIEKGQTVTLRCDPISGHDNLYWYRRVMGKEIKFLLHFVKESKQDESGMPNNRFLAERTGGTYSTLKVQPAELEDSGVYFCASSPTGRGSPLHFGNGTRLTVT.

The CDR3 nucleotides read TGTGCCAGCAGTCGTGACACTTTGGGGGAGACCCAGTACTTC. Translated: CASSRDTLGETQYF. The chain recombines TRBV5-4 with TRBJ2-5, with D unresolved. CDR1 is SGHNT, CDR2 YYREEE, per germline (reference sequence). The CDR3 covers 14 residues. Trimming took off 5 bases at V and 5 bases at J, with 16 bases between the two ends.